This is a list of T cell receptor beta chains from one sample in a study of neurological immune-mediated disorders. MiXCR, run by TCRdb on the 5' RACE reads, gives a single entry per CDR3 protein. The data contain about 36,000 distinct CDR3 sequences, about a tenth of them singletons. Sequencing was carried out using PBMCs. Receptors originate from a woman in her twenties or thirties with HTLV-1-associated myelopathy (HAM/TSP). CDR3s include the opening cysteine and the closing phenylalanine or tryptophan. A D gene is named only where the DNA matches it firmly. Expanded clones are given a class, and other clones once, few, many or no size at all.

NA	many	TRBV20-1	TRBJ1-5	TGCAGTGCTAGAGACGTACAGGCCAATCAGCCCCAGCATTTT	CSARDVQANQPQHF
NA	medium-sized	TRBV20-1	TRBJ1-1	TGCAGTGCTACACTCCCGGGGAGGGGCACTGAAGCTTTCTTT	CSATLPGRGTEAFF
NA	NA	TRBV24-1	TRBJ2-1	TGTGCCACCAGTTGTCTTGGGGGGATCGATGAGCAGTTCTTC	CATSCLGGIDEQFF
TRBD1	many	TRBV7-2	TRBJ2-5	TGTGCCAGCAGCTGGACAGGGGGCAATCAAGAGACCCAGTACTTC	CASSWTGGNQETQYF
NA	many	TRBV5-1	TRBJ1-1	TGCGCCAGCAGCTTGGTTCCCGGAAACACTGAAGCTTTCTTT	CASSLVPGNTEAFF
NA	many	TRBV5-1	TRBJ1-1	TGCGCCAGCAGCTCGGGACCTCTTAAGACCCACACTGAAGCTTTCTTT	CASSSGPLKTHTEAFF
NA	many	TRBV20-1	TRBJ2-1	TGCAGTGCTAGGCTTTATATGTTGGAACAGGCGTACAATGAGCAGTTCTTC	CSARLYMLEQAYNEQFF
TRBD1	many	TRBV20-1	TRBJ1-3	TGCAGTGCCGTGAAGGGGGGACAGAGCTCTGGAAACACCATATATTTT	CSAVKGGQSSGNTIYF
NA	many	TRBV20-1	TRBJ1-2	TGCAGTGCTAGAGTTCGGGACCGAGCTAACTATGGCTACACCTTC	CSARVRDRANYGYTF
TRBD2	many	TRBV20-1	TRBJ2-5	TGCAGTGCTCCACCCGCCCTGACTAGCGGGGCTGCGACCGGGTTCACCCAGTACTTC	CSAPPALTSGAATGFTQYF
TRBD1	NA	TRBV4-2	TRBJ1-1	TGTGCCAGCAGCCAAGTTCGGACAGGGGGGATGAACACTGAAGCTTTCTTT	CASSQVRTGGMNTEAFF
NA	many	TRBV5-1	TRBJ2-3	TGCGCCAGCAGCTTGCCAGGGACGGATACGCAGTATTTT	CASSLPGTDTQYF
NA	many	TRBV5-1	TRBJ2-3	TGCGCCAGCAGCCGCGGCGTGGCTAGCACAGATACGCAGTATTTT	CASSRGVASTDTQYF
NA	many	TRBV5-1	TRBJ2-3	TGCGCCAGCAGCCTAGGGGGTGTTACGCAGTATTTT	CASSLGGVTQYF
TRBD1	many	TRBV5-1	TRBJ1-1	TGCGCCAGCAGCGCCGTGGACAGGGCCTGGAAGACGAACACTGAAGCTTTCTTT	CASSAVDRAWKTNTEAFF
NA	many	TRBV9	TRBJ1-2	TGTGCCAGCGCCGTGTCTCCGGGGGACTATGGCTACACCTTC	CASAVSPGDYGYTF
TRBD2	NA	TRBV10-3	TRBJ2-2	TGTGCCATCAGTGAGGGGAGGGACACCGGGGAGCTGTTTTTT	CAISEGRDTGELFF
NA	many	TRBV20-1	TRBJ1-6	TGCAGTGCAAAAGGGATCTCCTATAATTCACCCCTCCACTTT	CSAKGISYNSPLHF
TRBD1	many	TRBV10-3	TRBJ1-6	TGTGCCACCAAGACAGGGGAGGGGAATTCACCCCTCCACTTT	CATKTGEGNSPLHF
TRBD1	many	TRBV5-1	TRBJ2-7	TGCGCCAGCAGCTGGGGACAGGCCTCCTACGAGCAGTACTTC	CASSWGQASYEQYF
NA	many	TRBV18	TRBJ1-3	TGTGCCAGCTCACCTGCAGAAACGCTCTCTGGAAACACCATATATTTT	CASSPAETLSGNTIYF
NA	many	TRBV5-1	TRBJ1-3	TGCGCCAGCAGCTTAACACCCGGAAACACCATATATTTT	CASSLTPGNTIYF
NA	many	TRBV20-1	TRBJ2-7	TGCAGTGCTAGAGATCTACAGCGGAGCTCCTACGAGCAGTACTTC	CSARDLQRSSYEQYF
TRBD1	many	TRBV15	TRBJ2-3	TGTGCCACCAGCGAAGAACTTACAGGGGTCAGAGATACGCAGTATTTT	CATSEELTGVRDTQYF
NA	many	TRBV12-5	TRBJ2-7	TGTGCTAGTGGTCCCCAGGACGGAGGAAACTACGAGCAGTACTTC	CASGPQDGGNYEQYF
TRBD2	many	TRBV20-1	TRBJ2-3	TGCAGTGCCCTGCCGGGACTAGGAACAGATACGCAGTATTTT	CSALPGLGTDTQYF
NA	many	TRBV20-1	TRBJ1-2	TGCAGTGCGGGGGGGGCTACCAACTATGGCTACACCTTC	CSAGGATNYGYTF
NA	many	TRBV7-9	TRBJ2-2	TGTGCCACCTCCGGGGCTAGCTGGAACACCGGGGAGCTGTTTTTT	CATSGASWNTGELFF
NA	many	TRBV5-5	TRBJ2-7	TGTGCCAGCAGCTTCGGCGCGCACGAGCAGTACTTC	CASSFGAHEQYF
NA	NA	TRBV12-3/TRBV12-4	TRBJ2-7	TGTGCCAGCAGTAAGAAGTACGAGCAGTACTTC	CASSKKYEQYF
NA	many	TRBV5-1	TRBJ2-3	TGCGCCAGCAGCCCGGGACTCCCGAGTCTTACAGATACGCAGTATTTT	CASSPGLPSLTDTQYF
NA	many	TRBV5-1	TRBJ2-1	TGCGCCAGCAGCGACGGTGCTGTAGGATACAATGAGCAGTTCTTC	CASSDGAVGYNEQFF
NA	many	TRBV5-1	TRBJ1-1	TGCGCCAGCAGCCCGGGGGGGGGGAACACTGAAGCTTTCTTT	CASSPGGGNTEAFF
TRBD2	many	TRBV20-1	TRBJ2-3	TGCAGTGCTGCGACTAGCGGGGGGGTAGATACGCAGTATTTT	CSAATSGGVDTQYF
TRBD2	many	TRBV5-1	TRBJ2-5	TGCGCCAGTACCGGGACTAGCGGGGGTGAGACCCAGTACTTC	CASTGTSGGETQYF
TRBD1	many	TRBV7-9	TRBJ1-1	TGTGCCAGCACCGTTGGGACAGGGATGCAGAACACTGAAGCTTTCTTT	CASTVGTGMQNTEAFF
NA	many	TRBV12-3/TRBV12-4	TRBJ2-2	TGTGCCAGCAGCCAGAGAGGGACCACCGGGGAGCTGTTTTTT	CASSQRGTTGELFF
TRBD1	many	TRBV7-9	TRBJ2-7	TGTGCCAGCAGCTTAGACAGGGGGCTTTACGAGCAGTACTTC	CASSLDRGLYEQYF
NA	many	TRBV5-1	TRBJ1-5	TGCGCCAGCAGCTTGGACCTGGCGGGGCAGCCCCAGCATTTT	CASSLDLAGQPQHF
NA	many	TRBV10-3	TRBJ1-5	TGTGCCACCCGGGAGGGACGACAGGTTAGCAATCAGCCCCAGCATTTT	CATREGRQVSNQPQHF
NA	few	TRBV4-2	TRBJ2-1	TGTGCCAACAGCCAAGAGAAGCTGCACAATGAGCAGTTCTTC	CANSQEKLHNEQFF
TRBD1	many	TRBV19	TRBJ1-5	TGTGCCAGCGCGACCACAGGGGACAATCAGCCCCAGCATTTT	CASATTGDNQPQHF
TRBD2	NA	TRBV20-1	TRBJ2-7	TGCAGTGCCGGACTAGCGGGATCCTACGAGCAGTACTTC	CSAGLAGSYEQYF
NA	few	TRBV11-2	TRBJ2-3	TGTGCCAGCAGCGTCCTTAGCAGAGCAGATACGCAGTATTTT	CASSVLSRADTQYF
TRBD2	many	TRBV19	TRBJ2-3	TGTGCCAGTACCTCAGGAGGGCCTAGCGGGGGCTCCAGCACAGATACGCAGTATTTT	CASTSGGPSGGSSTDTQYF
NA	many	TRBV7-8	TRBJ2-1	TGTGCCAGCAGACCTAAGTCGGGATCCAGATACAATGAGCAGTTCTTC	CASRPKSGSRYNEQFF
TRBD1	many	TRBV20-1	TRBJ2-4	TGCAGTGCAGGGGGACAGGGCGAAAACATTCAGTACTTC	CSAGGQGENIQYF
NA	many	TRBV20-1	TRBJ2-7	TGCAGTGCTAGAGGGATAGTATCCGAGCAGTACTTC	CSARGIVSEQYF
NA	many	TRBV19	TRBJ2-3	TGTGCCAGTAGTATTCGGACGGGACGGACAGATACGCAGTATTTT	CASSIRTGRTDTQYF
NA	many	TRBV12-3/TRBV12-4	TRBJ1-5	TGTGCCAGCAGCCCGGGAAGGACAGCCCAGCCCCAGCATTTT	CASSPGRTAQPQHF
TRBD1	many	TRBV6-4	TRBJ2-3	TGTGCCAGCAGTGATCGTGGAACAGGGGCAGATACGCAGTATTTT	CASSDRGTGADTQYF
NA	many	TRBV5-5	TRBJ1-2	TGTGCCAGCAGCTTGACCCGGATAGCTAACTATGGCTACACCTTC	CASSLTRIANYGYTF
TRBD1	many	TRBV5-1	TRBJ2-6	TGCGCCAGCAGTCCGCGGACAGGGCGCTCTGGGGCCAACGTCCTGACTTTC	CASSPRTGRSGANVLTF
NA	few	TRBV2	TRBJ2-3	TGTGCCAGCAGGGTGGACCGCACAGATACGCAGTATTTT	CASRVDRTDTQYF
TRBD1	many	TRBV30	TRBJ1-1	TGTGCCTATAATTCGGGACAGGTGAACACTGAAGCTTTCTTT	CAYNSGQVNTEAFF
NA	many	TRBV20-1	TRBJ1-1	TGCAGTGCTGAACTCGGGACGGCGAACACTGAAGCTTTCTTT	CSAELGTANTEAFF
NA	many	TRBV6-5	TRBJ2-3	TGTGCCACCTATCTCGGAGGCACAGATACGCAGTATTTT	CATYLGGTDTQYF